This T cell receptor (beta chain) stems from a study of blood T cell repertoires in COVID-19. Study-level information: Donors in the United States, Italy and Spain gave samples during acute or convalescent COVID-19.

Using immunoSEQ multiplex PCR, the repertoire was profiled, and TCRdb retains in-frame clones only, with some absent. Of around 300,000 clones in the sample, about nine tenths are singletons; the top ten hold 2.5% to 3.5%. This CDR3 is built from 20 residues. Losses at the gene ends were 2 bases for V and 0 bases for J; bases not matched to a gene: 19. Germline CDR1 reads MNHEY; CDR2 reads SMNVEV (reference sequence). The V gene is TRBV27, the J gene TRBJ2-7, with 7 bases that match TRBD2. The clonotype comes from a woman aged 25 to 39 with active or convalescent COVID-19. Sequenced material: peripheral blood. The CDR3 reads CASSLPPRGRGGTGSYEQYF. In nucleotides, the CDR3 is TGTGCCAGCAGTTTACCCCCAAGGGGTCGCGGGGGAACGGGCTCCTACGAGCAGTACTTC.